These T cell receptor beta chains were read from a single sample in a study of response to subunit inactivated influenza vaccine. From the RT-PCR reads, TCRdb called clonotypes with MiXCR, one entry per CDR3 protein. The sample records about 540,000 distinct CDR3 sequences, under 30% being singletons. These data are also associated with another study on T cells expressing NK-cell markers.

The sample here was CD4+ T cells sorted from PBMCs, taken 11 to 12 days after vaccination. These receptors were taken from a man aged 45-65 years who received an inactivated influenza vaccine. CDR3s include the opening cysteine and the closing phenylalanine or tryptophan. D genes are given only for firm matches. Expanded clones get a size class; other rows say once, few or many, or leave the size out.

15	TRBJ1-5	TRBV5-1	once	TRBD1	CASSPGGAGNQPQHF	TGCGCCAGCAGCCCAGGGGGCGCGGGCAATCAGCCCCAGCATTTT
13	TRBJ2-3	TRBV12-3/TRBV12-4	few	TRBD1	CASRPGGVDTQYF	TGTGCCAGCAGGCCAGGGGGCGTCGATACGCAGTATTTT
14	TRBJ2-7	TRBV6-2/TRBV6-3	.	TRBD2	CASSYSDREGEQYF	TGTGCCAGCAGTTACTCCGACCGGGAGGGAGAGCAGTACTTC
16	TRBJ1-4	TRBV19	.	.	CASSTDTLATNEKLFF	TGTGCCAGTAGCACGGACACCCTTGCAACTAATGAAAAACTGTTTTTT
10	TRBJ1-1	TRBV6-6	.	.	CASNGAEAFF	TGTGCCAGCAATGGGGCTGAAGCTTTCTTT
14	TRBJ1-6	TRBV12-3/TRBV12-4	few	TRBD1	CASSRTGGSSPLHF	TGTGCCAGCAGTCGGACAGGGGGTAGTTCACCCCTCCACTTT
13	TRBJ2-3	TRBV7-2	few	.	CASSRGAVDTQYF	TGTGCCAGCAGCCGGGGGGCCGTAGATACGCAGTATTTT
16	TRBJ2-2	TRBV18	.	TRBD1	CASSPQGATNTGELFF	TGTGCCAGCTCACCACAGGGGGCTACGAACACCGGGGAGCTGTTTTTT
12	TRBJ2-5	TRBV29-1	few	TRBD2	CSALNSGETQYF	TGCAGCGCTTTAAATAGCGGGGAGACCCAGTACTTC
14	TRBJ2-3	TRBV20-1	many	.	CSARVRGSTDTQYF	TGCAGTGCTAGAGTTCGGGGTAGCACAGATACGCAGTATTTT
16	TRBJ2-5	TRBV5-1	few	TRBD2	CASSSVGRGVQETQYF	TGCGCCAGCAGCTCCGTAGGACGGGGGGTCCAAGAGACCCAGTACTTC
14	TRBJ2-7	TRBV6-2/TRBV6-3	.	.	CASSRRAGNYEQYF	TGTGCCAGCAGTAGAAGGGCGGGCAATTACGAGCAGTACTTC
14	TRBJ2-1	TRBV12-3/TRBV12-4	.	.	CASSPTGGGKGQFF	TGTGCCAGCAGCCCGACGGGAGGGGGCAAGGGGCAGTTCTTC
14	TRBJ2-1	TRBV12-3/TRBV12-4	few	TRBD2	CASSPSGGTNEQFF	TGTGCCAGCAGCCCATCCGGGGGGACCAATGAGCAGTTCTTC
14	TRBJ2-1	TRBV30	few	TRBD2	CAWSRGGTYNEQFF	TGTGCCTGGAGTCGCGGGGGAACCTACAATGAGCAGTTCTTC
16	TRBJ1-1	TRBV27	few	.	CASRPGAMGTGTEAFF	TGTGCCAGCAGACCGGGGGCTATGGGTACCGGCACTGAAGCTTTCTTT
14	TRBJ2-7	TRBV28	few	TRBD1	CASSSDRLYYEQYF	TGTGCCAGCAGTTCGGACAGGTTATACTACGAGCAGTACTTC
12	TRBJ2-7	TRBV29-1	.	.	CSVRGKAGEQYF	TGCAGCGTCCGGGGGAAGGCAGGGGAGCAGTACTTC
14	TRBJ2-1	TRBV6-5	.	.	CDSSYSQRNNEQFF	TGTGACAGCAGTTACTCACAACGGAACAATGAGCAGTTCTTC
14	TRBJ2-1	TRBV6-5	few	.	CASSYFYRLDEQFF	TGTGCCAGCAGTTACTTTTACCGGTTAGATGAGCAGTTCTTC
19	TRBJ2-3	TRBV10-3	.	TRBD2	CAISEVNHNGRGRGDTQYF	TGTGCCATCAGTGAGGTGAATCACAACGGGAGGGGAAGAGGAGATACGCAGTATTTT
13	TRBJ2-7	TRBV6-6	few	TRBD2	CASSYSRLAEQYF	TGTGCCAGCAGTTACTCGAGACTAGCCGAGCAGTACTTC
16	TRBJ2-3	TRBV4-2	.	.	CASSLSRWEDKDTQYF	TGTGCCAGCAGCCTCAGTAGGTGGGAGGATAAAGATACGCAGTATTTT
16	TRBJ2-2	TRBV18	few	.	CASSPGQLSYTGELFF	TGTGCCAGCTCACCAGGCCAGCTCTCGTACACCGGGGAGCTGTTTTTT
14	TRBJ2-1	TRBV4-3	.	.	CASSQRTDYNEQFF	TGCGCCAGCAGCCAGCGGACCGATTACAATGAGCAGTTCTTC
12	TRBJ2-1	TRBV28	.	.	CASSQLRGEQFF	TGTGCCAGCAGTCAGCTTAGAGGTGAGCAGTTCTTC
14	TRBJ2-1	TRBV12-3/TRBV12-4	.	TRBD1	CASTRQGARNEQFF	TGTGCCAGCACCCGACAGGGAGCCCGCAATGAGCAGTTCTTC
12	TRBJ2-3	TRBV6-5	.	.	CASRTNSDTQYF	TGTGCCAGCAGAACCAACTCAGATACGCAGTATTTT
13	TRBJ2-5	TRBV15	few	.	CATSWSEGETQYF	TGTGCCACCAGCTGGTCAGAGGGAGAGACCCAGTACTTC
12	TRBJ2-1	TRBV7-2	few	.	CASSAAGRRFFF	TGTGCCAGCAGCGCCGCGGGACGGCGCTTTTTCTTC
15	TRBJ2-1	TRBV28	few	TRBD2	CATQAGGPPGHEQFF	TGTGCCACCCAAGCGGGAGGCCCTCCAGGGCATGAGCAGTTCTTC
13	TRBJ2-5	TRBV18	.	.	CASSPRLKETQYF	TGTGCCAGCTCACCACGTCTAAAAGAGACCCAGTACTTC
16	TRBJ2-5	TRBV4-3	few	TRBD2	CASSHLLGLAAETQYF	TGCGCCAGCAGCCACCTGTTGGGACTAGCCGCGGAGACCCAGTACTTC
16	TRBJ2-3	TRBV6-1	few	TRBD2	CASTKGLAGGEDTQYF	TGTGCCAGCACTAAAGGACTAGCGGGGGGGGAAGATACGCAGTATTTT
14	TRBJ1-5	TRBV6-2/TRBV6-3	.	.	CASSIDRYNQPQHF	TGTGCCAGCAGTATCGATCGATACAATCAGCCCCAGCATTTT
14	TRBJ1-2	TRBV4-3	.	.	CASSQDDRPYGYTF	TGCGCCAGCAGCCAAGATGACAGACCCTATGGCTACACCTTC
13	TRBJ1-5	TRBV10-3	.	.	CAISGIEGQPQHF	TGTGCCATCAGCGGCATAGAAGGTCAGCCCCAGCATTTT
14	TRBJ2-3	TRBV10-3	.	TRBD1	CAISRGQSTDTQYF	TGTGCCATCAGCCGGGGACAGAGCACAGATACGCAGTATTTT
15	TRBJ2-1	TRBV5-1	few	.	CASSFGGGAMNEQFF	TGCGCCAGCAGCTTCGGAGGGGGGGCCATGAATGAGCAGTTCTTC
13	TRBJ1-2	TRBV11-2	many	TRBD1	CASSLQGDYGYTF	TGTGCCAGCAGCCTACAGGGGGACTATGGCTACACCTTC
14	TRBJ2-3	TRBV4-1	few	.	CASSRQFSTDTQYF	TGCGCCAGCAGCCGACAGTTTAGCACAGATACGCAGTATTTT
15	TRBJ2-7	TRBV18	.	.	CASSPIGQLFDEQYF	TGTGCCAGCTCCCCGATCGGACAACTTTTCGACGAGCAGTACTTC
15	TRBJ2-1	TRBV6-5	.	TRBD2	CASRSTGGPNNEQFF	TGTGCCAGCAGGTCCACGGGGGGGCCGAACAATGAGCAGTTCTTC
15	TRBJ1-1	TRBV15	.	TRBD1	CATSRDRGRNTEAFF	TGTGCCACCAGCAGAGACAGGGGGCGGAACACTGAAGCTTTCTTT